The source of this TCR beta chain is a study of T cell changes during pregnancy in multiple sclerosis. The repertoire was sequenced with immunoSEQ multiplex PCR; TCRdb's copy has only in-frame clones and lacks some. The sample yields roughly 70,000 clones, 91% seen once. Germline CDR1 and CDR2: LNHDA and SQIVND (reference sequence). V lost 7 bases, J lost 2 bases, and 20 bases lay in between. CDR3 length: 16 residues. The sequence was obtained from a female donor with multiple sclerosis, enrolled in a pregnancy study. The chain is built from TRBV19 and TRBJ1-2, with a weak D call TRBD1 (6 bases). Specimen: peripheral blood, collected in the first trimester of pregnancy. The CDR3 DNA reads TGTGCCAGTACCACGAACTCGGGAGGGGGGAACTATGGCTACACCTTC. Encoded protein: CASTTNSGGGNYGYTF.